The 23 T cell receptor beta chains presented below share a single source sample, sequenced in a study of blood T cells in healthy people across ages (dated by TCRdb to 2013 to 2016). Libraries were constructed by 5' RACE. This sample was sequenced with an Illumina HiSeq 2500. A second about 7 to 12 cycle PCR used a sample-barcoded 5' primer and a J-beta primer mix. The public reads were quality trimmed at Q25 with fastp and then assembled into clones with MiXCR by TCRdb, keeping productive beta chains. One record per CDR3 amino acid sequence lists the most common genes and DNA. The table for this sample lists 1.5 million or so distinct CDR3 sequences; about 43% of them were counted only once. The ten largest clones capture 7% to 9% of the sample. The sample taken for sequencing was blood. The receptor set was obtained from a woman aged 18-29 years in good health.

The chain employs TRBV7-9 and TRBJ2-1; D is ambiguous. Germline CDR1 SEHNR, CDR2 FQNEAQ (reference sequence). With 3 bases removed from V and 4 bases from J, the gap between germline ends came to 10 bases. CDR3 size: 14 residues. The CDR3 protein is CASSFPRAYNEQFF. CDR3 bases: TGTGCCAGCAGCTTTCCCCGCGCTTACAATGAGCAGTTCTTC.

This clonotype was observed a handful of times. The chain couples TRBV6-6 to TRBJ1-1, with D possibly being TRBD1 (6 bases). The CDR3 extends over 14 amino acids. The V and J ends lost 7 bases and 3 bases respectively, with 15 bases between them. Germline V gene lookup returns CDR1 MNHNY and CDR2 SVGAGI (reference sequence). Written as DNA, the CDR3 is TGTGCCAGCACCAAACAGGGTGGAGACACTGAAGCTTTCTTT. Protein: CASTKQGGDTEAFF.

This clonotype was counted only a few times. The CDR3 sequence is CLILGGYNEQFF. The CDR3 DNA reads TGTCTGATCCTGGGGGGTTACAATGAGCAGTTCTTC. The chain recombines TRBV6-1 with TRBJ2-1; possible D gene TRBD2, 6 bases. Germline-derived CDR1 and CDR2 are MNHNS and SASEGT. The CDR3 is made up of 12 amino acids.

The chain couples TRBV11-1 to TRBJ2-7; D could derive from TRBD1 or TRBD2 (5 bases each). The CDR3 contains 15 residues. Germline V CDR1 and CDR2: SGHAT, FQDESV (reference sequence). V shed 4 bases and J shed 0 bases, with 13 bases lying between them. CDR3 residues: CASSSRDASSYEQYF. The CDR3 nucleotides read TGTGCCAGCAGCTCCCGGGACGCGAGCTCCTACGAGCAGTACTTC.

The genes are TRBV10-3 and TRBJ2-3; the match to TRBD2 covers 10 bases. Germline-derived CDR1 and CDR2 are ENHRY and SYGVKD. Trimming took 7 bases from V and 5 from J; bases not matched to a gene: 6. This CDR3 contains 14 residues. The CDR3 reads CAITAGGPIDTQYF. The CDR3 nucleotides read TGTGCCATCACAGCGGGAGGGCCCATAGATACGCAGTATTTT.

V and J are TRBV7-3 and TRBJ1-3; D is unresolved. The length of the CDR3 is 15 residues. Looked up from germline, CDR1 is SGHTA and CDR2 is FQGTGA. Trimming shortened V by 3 bases and J by 0 bases, and 9 bases separated the two germline ends. The CDR3, as DNA: TGTGCCAGCAGCTTCGGGCAGCACTCTGGAAACACCATATATTTT. Translating gives CASSFGQHSGNTIYF. Full variable domain (rest looked up from reference TRBV7-3 and TRBJ1-3): GAGVSQTPSNKVTEKGKYVELRCDPISGHTALYWYRQSLGQGPEFLIYFQGTGAADDSGLPNDRFFAVRPEGSVSTLKIQRTERGDSAVYLCASSFGQHSGNTIYFGEGSWLTVV.

The J gene is TRBJ2-1, the V gene TRBV6-2 or TRBV6-3; 9 bases are a match to TRBD2. V lost 5 bases and J lost 8; bases outside the gene matches: 13. The CDR3 is 16 amino acids. Germline V CDR1 and CDR2: MNHEY, SVGEGT. CDR3 bases: TGTGCCAGCAGTAACATCGCGGGAGGGCCTCTGGATGAGCAGTTCTTC. Translating gives CASSNIAGGPLDEQFF.

This chain connects TRBV5-1 to TRBJ2-3; TRBD1 is a possible D gene (6 bases). Matching the DNA end better, TRBJ1-5 makes the J call doubtful. The CDR3 spans 15 residues. In germline, CDR1 is SGHRS, CDR2 YFSETQ. The CDR3 DNA reads as TGCGCCAGCAGCTTCGGGGGGGCCTTAGGAGATACGCAGCATTTT. Residues: CASSFGGALGDTQHF.

The chain employs TRBV29-1 and TRBJ2-2; 9 bases map to TRBD1. Germline V gene sequence: CDR1 SQVTM, CDR2 ANQGSEA. The CDR3 runs to 15 residues. J gave up 6 bases and V 7 bases, and 12 bases lay outside the gene matches. The CDR3 sequence is CSALGGQGHPGELFF. The CDR3 DNA sequence: TGCAGCGCGCTGGGGGGACAGGGACATCCCGGGGAGCTGTTTTTT.

The chain links TRBV7-2 to TRBJ2-5; no definite D call. The J call could be wrong; TRBJ2-7 is a better fit for the DNA end. Germline CDR1 and CDR2: SGHTA and FQGNSA. The CDR3 length is 15 residues. In nucleotides, the CDR3 is TGTGCCAGCAGCTTAGCGGGTGGGGTTGGTTACGAGCAGTACTTC. Its translation is CASSLAGGVGYEQYF.

J is TRBJ2-7 and V is TRBV3-1; D remains ambiguous. V was pared by 1 base and J by 2 bases, with 9 bases between. This CDR3 is 14 amino acids long. Germline V gives CDR1 LGHDT, CDR2 YNNKEL (reference sequence). CDR3 amino acids: CASSQVVGTYEQYF. CDR3 sequence (DNA): TGTGCCAGCAGCCAAGTCGTGGGGACCTACGAGCAGTACTTC.

This clonotype showed up just once. A read error may account for a junction end that differs from germline. The chain employs TRBV7-2 and TRBJ1-1; 7 bases agree with TRBD1. This CDR3 spans 14 amino acids. Germline V lookup: CDR1 SGHTA, CDR2 FQGNSA. The CDR3 DNA reads TGTGCCAGCAGCCGCCAGACAGGGAACACTGGAGCTTTCTTT. Encoded protein: CASSRQTGNTGAFF.

This clonotype appeared a few times. V usage is TRBV12-3 or TRBV12-4 and J usage is TRBJ1-2; D is undetermined. V lost 4 bases, J lost 4 bases, and 16 bases lay in between. The CDR3 length is 15 residues. This CDR3 reads CASSSSRVVAYGYTF. The DNA of the CDR3 is TGTGCCAGCAGTTCATCACGGGTGGTGGCCTATGGCTACACCTTC.

This clonotype occurred a few times. The chain joins TRBV29-1 to TRBJ2-4, with D possibly TRBD1 on 5 matching bases. Trimming left V 4 bases short and J 5 bases short, with 9 bases between. This CDR3 region has 12 residues. Germline CDR1 is SQVTM and CDR2 is ANQGSEA. The CDR3 DNA reads TGCAGCGTTGTGGAAGGGGAAAACATTCAGTACTTC. It translates to CSVVEGENIQYF.

The genes are TRBV5-1 and TRBJ2-2; TRBD1 aligns across 8 bases. Germline CDR1 and CDR2: SGHRS and YFSETQ. The CDR3 runs to 17 residues. V lost 3 bases, J lost 4 bases, and 11 bases stayed unmatched. CDR3 in DNA: TGCGCCAGCAGCTGGGGTCAGGGGGCGCCTGTCACCGGGGAGCTGTTTTTT. It is translated as CASSWGQGAPVTGELFF.

The CDR3 DNA reads TGTGCCAGCAGCCAAAATGTGGGGCCCTACGAGCAGTACTTC. Its protein is CASSQNVGPYEQYF. The J gene is TRBJ2-7, the V gene TRBV7-2, with D possibly matching TRBD1 (5 bases). V lost 5 bases and J lost 2, with 13 bases in between. Germline-derived CDR1 and CDR2 are SGHTA and FQGNSA. This CDR3 spans 14 amino acids.

This clonotype occurred a few times. The gene calls are TRBV4-2 and TRBJ1-2; D remains unclear. Germline V gives CDR1 LGHNA, CDR2 YNFKEQ. This CDR3 comprises 17 residues. Trimming removed 0 bases at V and 3 bases at J, with 17 bases between. CDR3 amino acids: CASSQDSIGGVYYGYTF. Written as DNA, the CDR3 is TGTGCCAGCAGCCAAGATTCGATCGGAGGAGTATACTATGGCTACACCTTC.

This clonotype came up a few times. The chain has TRBV20-1 and TRBJ1-5; D unresolved. Germline values: CDR1 DFQATT, CDR2 SNEGSKA (reference sequence). V gave up 1 base and J gave up 4 bases, with 11 bases separating them. The length of the CDR3 is 14 residues. Written as DNA, the CDR3 is TGCAGTGCTAGAGTGGGTGACGCTAATCAGCCCCAGCATTTT. Its protein product is CSARVGDANQPQHF.

The J gene is TRBJ2-7, the V gene TRBV5-1; maybe TRBD2 (6 bases). V was clipped by 0 bases and J by 7 bases, with 17 bases between them. This CDR3 comprises 15 residues. CDR1 and CDR2 (germline): SGHRS, YFSETQ. The CDR3: CASSLVAGSGYEQYF. The CDR3 DNA follows: TGCGCCAGCAGCTTGGTGGCGGGGTCAGGGTATGAGCAGTACTTC.

This clonotype showed up just a few times. V and J are TRBV10-3 and TRBJ2-6; TRBD1 is a possible D gene (5 bases). V lost 4 bases, J lost 1 base, and 11 bases lay in between. The CDR3 sequence is 16 residues long. Per germline, CDR1 ENHRY and CDR2 SYGVKD. Here the CDR3 DNA reads TGTGCCATCAGTGCCCCTCGGACATCTGGGGCCAACGTCCTGACTTTC. This gives the protein CAISAPRTSGANVLTF.

This clonotype was counted a few times. V gene TRBV20-1 combines with J gene TRBJ1-1, with 7 bases identical to TRBD1. V gave up 5 bases and J gave up 0 bases; unmatched junction bases: 12. Germline CDR1 is DFQATT and CDR2 is SNEGSKA (reference sequence). The CDR3 length is 16 residues. CDR3 sequence: CSAAGQIRSLNTEAFF. The CDR3 DNA reads TGCAGTGCTGCGGGACAGATCAGGTCCCTGAACACTGAAGCTTTCTTT.

V is TRBV6-6 and J is TRBJ2-3; 7 positions match TRBD1. Germline CDR1 MNHNY, CDR2 SVGAGI (reference sequence). The CDR3 consists of 15 residues. With V trimmed by 8 bases and J by 5 bases, 13 bases remained unmatched. CDR3 in DNA: TGTGCCAGCGGACCCGACAGGGTTTGGGTAGATACGCAGTATTTT. Translation: CASGPDRVWVDTQYF.

V usage is TRBV7-6 and J usage is TRBJ2-1, with TRBD2 matching 10 bases. The CDR3 sequence is 17 residues long. V trimming: 5 bases; J trimming: 10 bases; junction bases outside the gene matches: 17. From germline, CDR1 is SGHVS and CDR2 FNYEAQ. For the CDR3, the DNA is TGTGCCAGCAGCCGGAGCGAACTAGCGGGAACTGCCTACGAGCAGTTCTTC. It codes for CASSRSELAGTAYEQFF. Based on the CDR3 plus reference TRBV7-6 and TRBJ2-1, the full variable domain is GAGVSQSPRYKVTKRGQDVALRCDPISGHVSLYWYRQALGQGPEFLTYFNYEAQQDKSGLPNDRFSAERPEGSISTLTIQRTEQRDSAMYRCASSRSELAGTAYEQFFGPGTRLTVL.